Following are 13 T cell receptor beta chains from one sample sequenced in a study of shared clonotypes between healthy human individuals. This table comes from immunoSEQ multiplex PCR, and its TCRdb copy is limited to in-frame clones, with some not included. The sample lists some 500,000 clones, 90% to 96% occurring once. What was sequenced was naive CD4+ T cells sorted from blood. Subset indicated: CD45RA+ positively selected. These receptors all come from a woman in her twenties or thirties in good health.

Worth noting for this clone: The junction differs from germline at one of its ends, possibly a read error. The V call is TRBV28, the J call TRBJ1-3; D is perhaps TRBD1 (5 bases). Germline CDR1 is MDHEN and CDR2 is SYDVKM. CDR3 size: 14 residues. CDR3 nucleotide sequence: TGTGCCAGCAGAGACCGGGACCCAGGAATCACCATATATTTT. Its protein product is CASRDRDPGITIYF.

The chain combines TRBV28 with TRBJ2-1, with D unclear. The CDR3 totals 12 residues. Trimming removed 10 bases from V and 2 bases from J, with 9 bases in between. Germline CDR1 is MDHEN and CDR2 is SYDVKM. DNA of the CDR3: TGTGCCACCTCACTGACCTACAATGAGCAGTTCTTC. Translating gives CATSLTYNEQFF.

The V call is TRBV6-1, the J call TRBJ1-5; D gene ambiguous. The CDR3 is 11 residues long. Looked up from germline, CDR1 is MNHNS and CDR2 is SASEGT. V lost 8 bases and J 5 bases, leaving 7 bases between the germline ends. The CDR3 DNA is TGTGCCAGCTCCCAAGATCAGCCCCAGCATTTT. This gives the protein CASSQDQPQHF.

This chain's CDR3 is CSVPGQGCNQPQHF. DNA of the CDR3: TGCAGCGTTCCCGGACAGGGGTGCAATCAGCCCCAGCATTTT. The rearrangement links TRBV29-1 to TRBJ1-5; 9 bases agree with TRBD1. This CDR3 spans 14 amino acids. After removal of 5 bases from V and 2 bases from J, the junction contained 4 bases not matched to a gene. CDR1 SQVTM and CDR2 ANQGSEA come from the germline V gene.

The chain employs TRBV12-2 and TRBJ2-1; TRBD2 is taken as the D call from the table, unchecked against the DNA. TRBV12-2 is a known pseudogene. The CDR3 contains 20 residues. The chain's CDR3 is CASRLVGGRAYQSSYNEQFF. The CDR3 DNA is TGTGCAAGTCGCTTAGTAGGCGGGAGGGCCTACCAGAGCTCCTACAATGAGCAGTTCTTC.

This sequence joins TRBV28 and TRBJ2-7, with D perhaps matching TRBD2 (6 bases). With 8 bases removed from V and 7 bases from J, the gap between germline ends came to 18 bases. Germline V CDR1 and CDR2: MDHEN, SYDVKM. The CDR3 extends over 13 amino acids. The CDR3 loop reads CASHLGGAREQYF. The CDR3 coding sequence is TGTGCCAGCCACCTAGGCGGGGCGCGGGAGCAGTACTTC.

Comment on this clone: One end of the junction does not line up with germline, which may come from a read error. The chain links TRBV5-6 to TRBJ2-7, with D possibly being TRBD2 (6 bases). In germline, CDR1 is SGHDT, CDR2 YYEEEE. The CDR3 length is 11 residues. The CDR3 DNA is TGTGCCAGCAGCTGGGGGACTTCCCAGGACTTC. Amino acids: CASSWGTSQDF.

The chain carries TRBV5-1 and TRBJ2-7; D uncertain. The V gene's germline CDR1 is SGHRS and CDR2 YFSETQ. V was clipped by 0 bases and J by 4 bases, with 17 bases between them. CDR3 size: 16 residues. The CDR3 bases are TGCGCCAGCAGCTTGGGCAACCCCCTGCCCGTTTACGAGCAGTACTTC. This encodes CASSLGNPLPVYEQYF.

A single count supports this clone. The chain is built from TRBV5-1 and TRBJ2-4; 7 bases map to TRBD1. The CDR3 has 14 residues. CDR1 is SGHRS, CDR2 YFSETQ, per germline. Trimming took 1 base from V and 5 from J; bases not matched to a gene: 3. The CDR3 bases are TGCGCCAGCAGCTTGACCGGGACAGAAAACATTCAGTACTTC. Residues: CASSLTGTENIQYF.

J is TRBJ2-7 and V is TRBV11-2, with 8 bases matching TRBD2. Trimming cost V 0 bases and J 1 base; bases outside gene matches: 5. The CDR3 loop spans 16 amino acids. CDR1 and CDR2 from the germline V gene are SGHAT and FQNNGV. The CDR3 bases are TGTGCCAGCAGCTTAGATGGGGCTAGCGGGTCCTACGAGCAGTACTTC. Amino acid sequence: CASSLDGASGSYEQYF.

The chain has TRBV18 and TRBJ2-2, with a weak D call TRBD2 (5 bases). Looked up from germline, CDR1 is KGHSH and CDR2 is LQKENI. V was trimmed by 0 bases and J by 7 bases, leaving 12 bases between them. This CDR3 comprises 15 residues. CDR3 residues: CASSPPPSGGGELFF. CDR3 DNA sequence: TGTGCCAGCTCACCACCCCCAAGCGGTGGCGGGGAGCTGTTTTTT.

V gene TRBV11-3 combines with J gene TRBJ2-7; D gene unclear. CDR3 length: 14 residues. Trimming left V 0 bases short and J 3 bases short, with 9 bases between. Germline V lookup: CDR1 SGHNT, CDR2 YENEEA. The CDR3 bases are TGTGCCAGCAGCTTAGACCATGGAAACTACGAGCAGTACTTC. This gives the protein CASSLDHGNYEQYF.

The V call is TRBV7-9, the J call TRBJ2-2; 7 bases agree with TRBD2. Trimming cost V 4 bases and J 5 bases; bases outside gene matches: 7. The CDR3 covers 15 residues. Germline V lookup: CDR1 SEHNR, CDR2 FQNEAQ (reference sequence). The CDR3 DNA reads as TGTGCCAGCAGCTCCCCCGGGACTAATACCGGGGAGCTGTTTTTT. As protein: CASSSPGTNTGELFF.